The subject of this entry is one T cell receptor beta chain. There is no known antigen for this receptor. The input lacks base qualities; no much larger clone sits a single base away. In the prospective study, participants were 18 to 89 years old, resided in under 30 geographic areas of the United States, and were enrolled through a virtual design. Cohort assignment in the prospective study relied on participant-reported clinical history from a screening survey and a study questionnaire. For ImmuneRACE Cohort 3, a participant was defined as recovered based on two consecutive negative NP/OP PCR tests, clearance by a healthcare professional, or resolution of symptoms. Each participant in the prospective study had whole blood, serum and a nasopharyngeal or oropharyngeal swab collected by mobile phlebotomists. Additional blood draws and questionnaires over an approximately 2-month period could optionally be provided by prospective study participants. Before DNA extraction, blood samples from the prospective study were shipped at room temperature or frozen.

TCRbeta CDR3 regions were amplified from genomic DNA using the immunoSEQ Assay, a bias-controlled multiplex PCR. The original pipeline was this. Within the assay, amplification of reference gene primers was used to estimate how many nucleated cells each sample contained. To quantify the absolute abundance of each unique TCRbeta CDR3 rearrangement, sequence reads were collapsed and filtered. For each sample, productive Simpson clonality was calculated as the square root of Simpson's diversity index across productive rearrangements. TCRdb obtained this table from immuneACCESS and retained in-frame rearrangements with V and J assigned. These tables miss some clones; where compared with another copy, unresolved V genes account for less than half of the shortfall, and the remainder is unexplained. The V and J calls and clone size come from that table; D and trimming were worked out from the DNA. This sample holds about 350,000 clones; over 75% were observed only once. Of the sample, approximately 5% is held by the ten largest clones.

Based on the germline V gene (reference sequence), the CDR1 and CDR2 sequences are LNHDA and SQIVND. CDR3 length: 12 amino acids, cysteine to phenylalanine. Only the CDR3 DNA is retained, 36 bases long and in frame from the first base. Trimming costs V 7 bases and J 5 bases, and their ends lie 11 bases apart. The record originates from a study of blood T cell repertoires in COVID-19 (TCRdb year 2020). General notes on the study: Collaborator samples came from the United States, Italy and Spain and covered acute and convalescent phases of COVID-19. Samples were obtained from the ongoing ImmuneRACE study (first 160 participants) and from over a thousand subjects provided by 6 global collaborators. The repertoires were released in a freely available public database meant as a resource for research on the immune response to SARS-CoV-2. Deeply sampled blood TCRbeta repertoires from subjects exposed to, actively infected with, or recovered from COVID-19 were included in the dataset. Sample metadata almost always included a de-identified subject ID, COVID-19 status, age in years and sex. The prospective study material was composed of cDNA or gDNA derived from T cells, B-cell-depleted T cells, or PBMCs. Where available, HLA class I and class II types were obtained from metadata supplied by the sample provider rather than from assay-based typing. General findings and caveats noted by the study authors: The amount of clinical and demographic metadata varied by source and participant and was provided uncurated.

This clonotype originated in a woman younger than 45 who had recovered from COVID-19. The rearrangement joined TRBV19 to TRBJ1-2; the D gene lacks a confident call. The sample taken for sequencing was PBMCs or T cells enriched from blood (not recorded which). CDR3 region: CASTDTGYGYTF. Here is the DNA: TGTGCCAGTACCGATACGGGTTATGGCTACACCTTC. Supplemented by the reference TRBV19 and TRBJ1-2 proteins around the CDR3, the complete variable domain is DGGITQSPKYLFRKEGQNVTLSCEQNLNHDAMYWYRQDPGQGLRLIYYSQIVNDFQKGDIAEGYSVSREKKESFPLTVTSAQKNPTAFYLCASTDTGYGYTFGSGTRLTVV.